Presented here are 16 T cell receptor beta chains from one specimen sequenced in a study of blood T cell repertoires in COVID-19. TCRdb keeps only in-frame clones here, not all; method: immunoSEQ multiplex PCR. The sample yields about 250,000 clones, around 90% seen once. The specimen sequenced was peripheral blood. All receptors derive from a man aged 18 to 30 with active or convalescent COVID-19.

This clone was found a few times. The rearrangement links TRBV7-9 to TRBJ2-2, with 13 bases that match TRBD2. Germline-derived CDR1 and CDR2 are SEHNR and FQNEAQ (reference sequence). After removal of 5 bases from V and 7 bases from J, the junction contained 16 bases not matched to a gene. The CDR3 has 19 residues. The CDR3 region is CASSLNLGLAGDKNGELFF. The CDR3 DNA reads TGTGCCAGCAGCCTGAATCTAGGACTAGCGGGAGATAAGAACGGGGAGCTGTTTTTT. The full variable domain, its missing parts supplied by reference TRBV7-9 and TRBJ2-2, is DTGVSQNPRHKITKRGQNVTFRCDPISEHNRLYWYRQTLGQGPEFLTYFQNEAQLEKSRLLSDRFSAERPKGSFSTLEIQRTEQGDSAMYLCASSLNLGLAGDKNGELFFGEGSRLTVL.

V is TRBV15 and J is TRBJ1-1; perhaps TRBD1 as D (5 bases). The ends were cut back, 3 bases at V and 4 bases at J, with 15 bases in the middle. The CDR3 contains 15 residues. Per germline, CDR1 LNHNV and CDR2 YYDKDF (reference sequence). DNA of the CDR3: TGTGCCACCAGCAGCCACTCAGGGATACCCACTGAAGCTTTCTTT. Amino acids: CATSSHSGIPTEAFF.

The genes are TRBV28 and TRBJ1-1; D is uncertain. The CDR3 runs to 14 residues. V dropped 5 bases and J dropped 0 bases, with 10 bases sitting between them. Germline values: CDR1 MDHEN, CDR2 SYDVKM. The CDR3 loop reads CASSEGRLNTEAFF. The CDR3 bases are TGTGCCAGCAGTGAAGGGAGATTGAACACTGAAGCTTTCTTT.

The CDR3 region is CASSKPPQVHQETQYF. In nucleotides, the CDR3 is TGTGCCAGCAGCAAACCCCCCCAGGTCCACCAAGAGACCCAGTACTTC. This chain joins TRBV21-1 and TRBJ2-5; the table's D call, TRBD1, has no DNA check behind it. TRBV21-1 counts as a pseudogene. The CDR3 totals 16 residues.

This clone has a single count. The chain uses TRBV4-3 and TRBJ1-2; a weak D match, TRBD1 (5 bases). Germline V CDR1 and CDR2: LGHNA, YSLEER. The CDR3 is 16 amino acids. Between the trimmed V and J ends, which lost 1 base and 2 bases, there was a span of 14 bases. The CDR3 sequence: CASSQVPGLMNYGYTF. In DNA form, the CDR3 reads TGCGCCAGCAGCCAAGTCCCAGGGCTAATGAACTATGGCTACACCTTC.

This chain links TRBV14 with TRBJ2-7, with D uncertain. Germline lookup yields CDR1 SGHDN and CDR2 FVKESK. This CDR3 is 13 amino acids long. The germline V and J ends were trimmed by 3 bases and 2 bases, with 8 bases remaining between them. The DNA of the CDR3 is TGTGCCAGCAGCCAGGTCCTAACCTACGAGCAGTACTTC. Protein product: CASSQVLTYEQYF.

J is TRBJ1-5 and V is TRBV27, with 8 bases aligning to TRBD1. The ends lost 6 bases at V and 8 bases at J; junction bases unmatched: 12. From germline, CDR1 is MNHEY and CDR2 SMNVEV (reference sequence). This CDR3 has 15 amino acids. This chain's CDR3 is CASSPDREKSEPQHF. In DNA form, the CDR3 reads TGTGCCAGCAGCCCGGACAGGGAGAAGAGTGAGCCCCAGCATTTT.

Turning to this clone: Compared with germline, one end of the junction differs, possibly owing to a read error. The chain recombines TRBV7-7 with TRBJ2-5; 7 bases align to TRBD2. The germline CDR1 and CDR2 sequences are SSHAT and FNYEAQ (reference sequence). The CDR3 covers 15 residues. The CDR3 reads CASSGPSGIEETQYF. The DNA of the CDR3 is TGTGCTAGCAGCGGCCCCAGCGGGATCGAAGAGACCCAGTACTTC.

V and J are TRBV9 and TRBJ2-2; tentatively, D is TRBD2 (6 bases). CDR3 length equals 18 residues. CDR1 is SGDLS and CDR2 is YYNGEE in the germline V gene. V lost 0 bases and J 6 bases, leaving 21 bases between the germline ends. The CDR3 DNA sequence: TGTGCCAGCAGCGTAGAGGGATGGAACGGGGGATACGCCGGGGAGCTGTTTTTT. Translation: CASSVEGWNGGYAGELFF.

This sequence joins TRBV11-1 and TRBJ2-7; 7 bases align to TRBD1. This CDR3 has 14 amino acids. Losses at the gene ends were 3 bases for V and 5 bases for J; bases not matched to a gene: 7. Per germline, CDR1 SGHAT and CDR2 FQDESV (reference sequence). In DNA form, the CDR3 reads TGTGCCAGCAGCTTGCGACAGGGTCCCCACGAGCAGTACTTC. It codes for CASSLRQGPHEQYF.

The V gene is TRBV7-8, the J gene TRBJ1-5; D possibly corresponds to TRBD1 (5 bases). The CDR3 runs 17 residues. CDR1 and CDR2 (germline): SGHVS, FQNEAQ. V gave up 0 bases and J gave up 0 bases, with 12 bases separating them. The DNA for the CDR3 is TGTGCCAGCAGCTTAGCGGAAACAGGCGCTAGCAATCAGCCCCAGCATTTT. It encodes CASSLAETGASNQPQHF. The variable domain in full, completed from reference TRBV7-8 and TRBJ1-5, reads GAGVSQSPRYKVAKRGQDVALRCDPISGHVSLFWYQQALGQGPEFLTYFQNEAQLDKSGLPSDRFFAERPEGSVSTLKIQRTQQEDSAVYLCASSLAETGASNQPQHFGDGTRLSIL.

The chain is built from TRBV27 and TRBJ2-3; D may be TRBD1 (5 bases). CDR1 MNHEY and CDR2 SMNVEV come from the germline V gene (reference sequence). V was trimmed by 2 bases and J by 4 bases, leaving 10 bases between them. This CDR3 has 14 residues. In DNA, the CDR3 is TGTGCCAGCAGTTTAAAAGGGGAATCAGATACGCAGTATTTT. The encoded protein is CASSLKGESDTQYF.

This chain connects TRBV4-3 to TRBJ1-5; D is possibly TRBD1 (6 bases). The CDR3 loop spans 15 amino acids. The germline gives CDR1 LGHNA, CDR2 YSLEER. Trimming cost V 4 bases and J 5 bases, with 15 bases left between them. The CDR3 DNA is TGCGCCAGCAGCCCCGGGACAAGGAAAGATCAGCCCCAGCATTTT. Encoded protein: CASSPGTRKDQPQHF.

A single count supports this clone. The CDR3 region is CASSFAGGGSGANVLTF. In DNA, the CDR3 is TGTGCCAGCAGCTTTGCGGGAGGGGGCTCTGGGGCCAACGTCCTGACTTTC. The gene calls are TRBV5-4 and TRBJ2-6, with 9 bases fitting TRBD2. The CDR3 is 17 residues long. CDR1 SGHNT and CDR2 YYREEE come from the germline V gene (reference sequence). The trim removed 2 bases at V and 0 bases at J, leaving 3 bases unmatched.

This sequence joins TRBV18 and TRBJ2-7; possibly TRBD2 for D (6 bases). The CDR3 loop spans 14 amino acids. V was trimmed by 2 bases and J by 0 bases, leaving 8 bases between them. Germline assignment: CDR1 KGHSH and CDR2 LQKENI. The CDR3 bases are TGTGCCAGCTCACCAGGGGGGAGCTCCTACGAGCAGTACTTC. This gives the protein CASSPGGSSYEQYF. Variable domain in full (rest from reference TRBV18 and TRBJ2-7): NAGVMQNPRHLVRRRGQEARLRCSPMKGHSHVYWYRQLPEEGLKFMVYLQKENIIDESGMPKERFSAEFPKEGPSILRIQQVVRGDSAAYFCASSPGGSSYEQYFGPGTRLTVT.

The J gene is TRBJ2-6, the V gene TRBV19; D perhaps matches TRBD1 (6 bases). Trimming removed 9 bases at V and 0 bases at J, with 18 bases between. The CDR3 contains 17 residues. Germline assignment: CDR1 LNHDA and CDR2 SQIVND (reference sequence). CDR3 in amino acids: CASQRGTTTSGANVLTF. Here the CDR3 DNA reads TGTGCCAGCCAAAGGGGGACGACTACCTCTGGGGCCAACGTCCTGACTTTC.